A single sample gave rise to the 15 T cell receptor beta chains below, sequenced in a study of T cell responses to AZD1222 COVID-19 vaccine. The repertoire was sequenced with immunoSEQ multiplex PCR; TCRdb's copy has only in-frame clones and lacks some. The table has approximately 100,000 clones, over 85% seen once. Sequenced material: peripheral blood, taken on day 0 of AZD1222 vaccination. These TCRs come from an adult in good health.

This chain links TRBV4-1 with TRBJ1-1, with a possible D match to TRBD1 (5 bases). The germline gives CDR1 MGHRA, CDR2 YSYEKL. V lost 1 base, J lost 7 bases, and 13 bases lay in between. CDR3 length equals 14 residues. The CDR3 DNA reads TGCGCCAGCAGCCAAGGACAGCGCTCGGGTGAAGCTTTCTTT. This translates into CASSQGQRSGEAFF.

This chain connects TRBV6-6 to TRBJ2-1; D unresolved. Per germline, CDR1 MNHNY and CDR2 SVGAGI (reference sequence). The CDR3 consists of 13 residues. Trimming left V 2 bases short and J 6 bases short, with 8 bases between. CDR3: CASSYDPRNEQFF. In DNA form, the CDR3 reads TGTGCCAGCAGTTACGACCCCCGCAATGAGCAGTTCTTC.

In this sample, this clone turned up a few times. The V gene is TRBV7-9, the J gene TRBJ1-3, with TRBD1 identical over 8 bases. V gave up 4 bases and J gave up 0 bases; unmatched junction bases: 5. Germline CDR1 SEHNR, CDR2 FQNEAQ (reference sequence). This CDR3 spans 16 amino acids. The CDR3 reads CASSSLGTGSGNTIYF. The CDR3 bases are TGTGCCAGCAGCTCGCTCGGGACAGGCTCTGGAAACACCATATATTTT.

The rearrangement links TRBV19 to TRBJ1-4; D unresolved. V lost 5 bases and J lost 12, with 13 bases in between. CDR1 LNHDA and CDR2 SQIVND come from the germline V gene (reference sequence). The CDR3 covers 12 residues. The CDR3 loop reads CASSPYIGELFF. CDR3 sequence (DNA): TGTGCCAGTAGTCCCTACATCGGGGAACTGTTTTTT.

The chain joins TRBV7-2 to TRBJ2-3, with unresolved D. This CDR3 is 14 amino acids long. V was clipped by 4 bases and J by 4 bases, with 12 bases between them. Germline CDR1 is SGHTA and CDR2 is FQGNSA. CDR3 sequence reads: CASSSPWVADTQYF. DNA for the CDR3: TGTGCCAGCAGCTCACCTTGGGTGGCAGATACGCAGTATTTT. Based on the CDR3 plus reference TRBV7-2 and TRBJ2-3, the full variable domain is GAGVSQSPSNKVTEKGKDVELRCDPISGHTALYWYRQSLGQGLEFLIYFQGNSAPDKSGLPSDRFSAERTGGSVSTLTIQRTQQEDSAVYLCASSSPWVADTQYFGPGTRLTVL.

The CDR3 DNA follows: TGTGCCAGCAGTCCGAGGGTAGGGCCCCAGCATTTT. This gives the protein CASSPRVGPQHF. The chain recombines TRBV12-3 or TRBV12-4 with TRBJ1-5, with D uncertain. Trimming shortened V by 5 bases and J by 9 bases, and 11 bases separated the two germline ends. This CDR3 is built from 12 residues.

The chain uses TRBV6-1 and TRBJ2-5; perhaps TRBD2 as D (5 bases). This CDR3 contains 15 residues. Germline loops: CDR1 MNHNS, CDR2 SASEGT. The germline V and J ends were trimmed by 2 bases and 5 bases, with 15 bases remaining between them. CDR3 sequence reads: CASSELDLRGETQYF. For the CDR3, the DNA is TGTGCCAGCAGTGAATTAGACCTTAGAGGGGAGACCCAGTACTTC.

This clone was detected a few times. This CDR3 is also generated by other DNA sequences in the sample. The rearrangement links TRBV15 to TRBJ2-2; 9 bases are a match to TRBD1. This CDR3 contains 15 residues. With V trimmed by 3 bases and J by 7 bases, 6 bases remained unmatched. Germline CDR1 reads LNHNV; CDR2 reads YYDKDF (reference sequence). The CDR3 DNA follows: TGTGCCACCAGCAGGAGGGACAGGGAGGTCGGGGAGCTGTTTTTT. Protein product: CATSRRDREVGELFF.

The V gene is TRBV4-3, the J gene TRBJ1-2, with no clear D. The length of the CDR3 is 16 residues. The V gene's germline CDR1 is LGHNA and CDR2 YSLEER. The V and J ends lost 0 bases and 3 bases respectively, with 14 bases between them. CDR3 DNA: TGCGCCAGCAGCCAAGATTGGGCGGCTAGTTACTATGGCTACACCTTC. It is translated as CASSQDWAASYYGYTF.

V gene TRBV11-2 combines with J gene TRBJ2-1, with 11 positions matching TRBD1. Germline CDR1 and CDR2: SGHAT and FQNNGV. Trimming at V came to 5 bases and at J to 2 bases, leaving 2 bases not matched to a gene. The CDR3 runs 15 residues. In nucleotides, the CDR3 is TGTGCCAGCAGCCGGACAGGGGGCGCCTACAATGAGCAGTTCTTC. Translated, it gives CASSRTGGAYNEQFF. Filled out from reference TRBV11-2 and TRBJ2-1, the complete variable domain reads EAGVAQSPRYKIIEKRQSVAFWCNPISGHATLYWYQQILGQGPKLLIQFQNNGVVDDSQLPKDRFSAERLKGVDSTLKIQPAKLEDSAVYLCASSRTGGAYNEQFFGPGTRLTVL.

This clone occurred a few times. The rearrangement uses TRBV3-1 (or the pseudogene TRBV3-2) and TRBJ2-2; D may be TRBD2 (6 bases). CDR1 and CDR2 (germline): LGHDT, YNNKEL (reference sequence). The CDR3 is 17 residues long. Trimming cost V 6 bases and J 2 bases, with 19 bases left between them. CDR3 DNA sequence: TGTGCCAGCAGTCGCTTGGGGGGTATGGGTAACACCGGGGAGCTGTTTTTT. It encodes CASSRLGGMGNTGELFF.

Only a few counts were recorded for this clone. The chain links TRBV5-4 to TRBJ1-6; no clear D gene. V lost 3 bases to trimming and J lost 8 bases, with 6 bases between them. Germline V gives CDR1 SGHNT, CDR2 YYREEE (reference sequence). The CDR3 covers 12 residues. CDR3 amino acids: CASSSVDSPLHF. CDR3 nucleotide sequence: TGTGCCAGCAGCTCGGTGGATTCACCCCTCCACTTT.

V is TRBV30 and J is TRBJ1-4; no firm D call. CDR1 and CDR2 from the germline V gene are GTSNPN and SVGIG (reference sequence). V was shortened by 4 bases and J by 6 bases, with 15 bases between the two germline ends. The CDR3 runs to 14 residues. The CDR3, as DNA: TGTGCCTGGACCACCGGCCATGGGGATGAAAAACTGTTTTTT. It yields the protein CAWTTGHGDEKLFF.

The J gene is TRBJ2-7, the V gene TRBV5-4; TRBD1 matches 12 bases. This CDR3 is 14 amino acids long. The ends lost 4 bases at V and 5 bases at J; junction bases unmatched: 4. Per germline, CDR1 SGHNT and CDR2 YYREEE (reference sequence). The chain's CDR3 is CASSRDRGRHEQYF. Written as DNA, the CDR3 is TGTGCCAGCAGCCGGGACAGGGGGCGTCACGAGCAGTACTTC. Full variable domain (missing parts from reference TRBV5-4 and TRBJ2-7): ETGVTQSPTHLIKTRGQQVTLRCSSQSGHNTVSWYQQALGQGPQFIFQYYREEENGRGNFPPRFSGLQFPNYSSELNVNALELDDSALYLCASSRDRGRHEQYFGPGTRLTVT.

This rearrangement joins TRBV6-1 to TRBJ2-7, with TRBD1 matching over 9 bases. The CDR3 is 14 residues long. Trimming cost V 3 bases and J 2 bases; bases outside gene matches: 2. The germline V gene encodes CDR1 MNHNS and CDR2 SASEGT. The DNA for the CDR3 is TGTGCCAGCAGTGACACAGGGGGCCCCTACGAGCAGTACTTC. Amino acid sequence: CASSDTGGPYEQYF.